Given below is one TCR beta chain in context. Antigen unknown. Both iRepertoire HTBI primers and Arm-PCR of CDR3 regions were used to build the TCR beta libraries. One entry per CDR3 protein, called by TCRdb with MiXCR from the multiplex PCR reads. The table records a few hundred thousand distinct CDR3 sequences, 14% of them present only once. Time point given: newly diagnosed GD, antithyroid drugs for less than 3 months. After RNA was extracted from PBMCs, the TCR library was made from it. The sample originates from a study of regulatory T cells in long-lasting Graves disease. Study results and caveats: Persistent disease favored TRBV28, TRBJ1-2 and TRBJ2-5.

The CDR3 is 15 amino acids. V dropped 6 bases and J dropped 0 bases, with 12 bases sitting between them. The same specimen was also included in a second study, on T cells in Graves' hyperthyroidism and ophthalmopathy. In that study: The study enrolled patients aged 18 to 65 with newly diagnosed hyperthyroidism of under 2 months' duration. Criteria for exclusion of patients were uncontrolled infection, other autoimmune disease, pregnancy or lactation. Initially, a first-round RT-PCR of the TCR CDR3 employed the HTBI primer set.

The TCR was taken from a woman aged 45 to 65 with Graves disease. The chain employs TRBV12-3 or TRBV12-4 and TRBJ1-3; TRBD1 might be the D (6 bases). The material sequenced was peripheral blood mononuclear cells (PBMCs), taken at new diagnosis, from a patient treated with antithyroid drugs. The CDR3 reads CASSARQDSGNTIYF. The CDR3 coding sequence is TGTGCCAGCAGCGCCAGACAGGACTCTGGAAACACCATATATTTT.